Described below is a single TCR beta chain sequence and its context. Antigen unknown. Here immunoSEQ multiplex PCR was the method, and the copy in TCRdb shows in-frame clones only, minus some. The sample lists some 80,000 clones, about four fifths occurring once. Trimming shortened V by 3 bases and J by 2 bases, and 9 bases separated the two germline ends. The length of the CDR3 is 14 residues. The germline V gene has CDR1 MNHEY and CDR2 SMNVEV (reference sequence). This specimen comes from a study of OX40 agonist ivuxolimab in advanced cancers. The wider study: Ivuxolimab, which patients received intravenously every 2 weeks, was dosed at 0.01 to 10 mg/kg. Study-wide points: Doses of 0.1 to 3.0 mg/kg were accompanied by clonal expansion of CD4+ and CD8+ blood T cells by week 6.

This chain joins TRBV27 and TRBJ2-3; D is ambiguous. Sequences were derived from CD4+ or CD8+ T cells sorted from blood, sampled in a trial of the OX40 agonist ivuxolimab. This receptor was taken from an adult with an advanced solid tumor such as melanoma, head and neck, liver or kidney cancer. DNA for the CDR3: TGTGCCAGCAGTTTGTCGCGTCACACAGATACGCAGTATTTT. This translates into CASSLSRHTDTQYF.